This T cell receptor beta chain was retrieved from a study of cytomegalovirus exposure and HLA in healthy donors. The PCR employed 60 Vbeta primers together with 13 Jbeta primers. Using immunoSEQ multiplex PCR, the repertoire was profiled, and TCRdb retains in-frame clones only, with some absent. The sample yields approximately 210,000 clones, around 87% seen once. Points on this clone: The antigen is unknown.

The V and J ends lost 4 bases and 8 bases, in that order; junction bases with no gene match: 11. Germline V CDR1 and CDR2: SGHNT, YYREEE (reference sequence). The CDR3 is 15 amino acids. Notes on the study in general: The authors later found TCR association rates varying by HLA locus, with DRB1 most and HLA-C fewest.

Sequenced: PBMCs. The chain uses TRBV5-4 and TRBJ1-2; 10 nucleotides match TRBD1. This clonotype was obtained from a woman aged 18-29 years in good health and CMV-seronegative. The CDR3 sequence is CASSPEGQGSLGYTF. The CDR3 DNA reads TGTGCCAGCAGCCCGGAGGGACAGGGGAGTTTAGGCTACACCTTC. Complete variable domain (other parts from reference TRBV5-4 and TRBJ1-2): ETGVTQSPTHLIKTRGQQVTLRCSSQSGHNTVSWYQQALGQGPQFIFQYYREEENGRGNFPPRFSGLQFPNYSSELNVNALELDDSALYLCASSPEGQGSLGYTFGSGTRLTVV.